Shown below are 26 T cell receptor beta chains from a single sample sequenced in a study of T cells in Graves' hyperthyroidism and ophthalmopathy. The TCR beta CDR3 regions underwent amplification using RNA transcripts as the source. First-round RT-PCR of the TCR CDR3 relied on the HTBI primer set. MiXCR, applied by TCRdb to the multiplex PCR reads, yields one record per CDR3 protein. This table holds roughly 700,000 distinct CDR3 sequences, roughly 15% found once. Material: blood. The receptor source for this set is a woman in her late teens or twenties with Graves' hyperthyroidism.

The chain couples TRBV6-5 to TRBJ2-4; D uncertain. CDR1 and CDR2 from the germline V gene are MNHEY and SVGAGI. Trimming stripped 4 bases from V and 8 bases from J, with 12 bases between. The CDR3 spans 13 residues. The CDR3 DNA reads as TGTGCCAGCAGTTCCCCTCCCCCGGACATTCAGTACTTC. Encoded protein: CASSSPPPDIQYF.

This clonotype came up a few times. V usage is TRBV30 and J usage is TRBJ2-7; TRBD1 agrees at 7 bases. Germline CDR1 is GTSNPN and CDR2 is SVGIG (reference sequence). CDR3 length: 14 residues. V was pared by 1 base and J by 6 bases, with 9 bases of the junction left unmatched. The DNA for the CDR3 is TGTGCCTGGAGTGGGACGACAGGGTTCGGCGAGCAGTACTTC. It is translated as CAWSGTTGFGEQYF.

This clonotype was found many times. J is TRBJ2-7 and V is TRBV7-8; D remains ambiguous. This CDR3 comprises 15 residues. Deletions cut 7 bases from V and 0 bases from J, with 16 bases between. Germline V CDR1 and CDR2: SGHVS, FQNEAQ. The CDR3 here is CASKMGGKASYEQYF. The CDR3 DNA follows: TGTGCCAGCAAGATGGGCGGCAAAGCCTCCTACGAGCAGTACTTC.

The table lists this clonotype with a few counts. The chain carries TRBV30 and TRBJ2-3, with 9 positions matching TRBD2. Per the germline V gene, CDR1 is GTSNPN and CDR2 is SVGIG (reference sequence). The CDR3 totals 14 residues. V was clipped by 4 bases and J by 2 bases; unmatched bases: 4. The CDR3 DNA reads as TGTGCCTGGAATATAGCGGGAGCCACAGATACGCAGTATTTT. This gives the protein CAWNIAGATDTQYF.

This clonotype has at least ten counts. The chain recombines TRBV7-9 with TRBJ2-1; D is unclear. Germline lookup yields CDR1 SEHNR and CDR2 FQNEAQ (reference sequence). V dropped 4 bases and J dropped 8 bases, with 12 bases sitting between them. The CDR3 contains 13 residues. CDR3 in amino acids: CASSSGSPYEQFF. CDR3 nucleotides: TGTGCCAGCAGCTCCGGTAGTCCCTATGAGCAGTTCTTC.

This clonotype was seen at least ten times. This chain connects TRBV27 to TRBJ2-3; unclear D gene. This CDR3 spans 13 amino acids. Germline V gene sequence: CDR1 MNHEY, CDR2 SMNVEV (reference sequence). The V end lost 3 bases, the J end lost 8 bases, and 12 bases lay between the germline ends. The CDR3 spells CASSFLERGTQYF. As DNA, the CDR3 is TGTGCCAGCAGTTTTCTTGAGCGTGGTACGCAGTATTTT.

This clonotype appeared many times. The chain uses TRBV18 and TRBJ2-1; 9 bases are a match to TRBD2. J was trimmed by 6 bases and V by 2 bases; bases with no gene match: 5. The germline gives CDR1 KGHSH, CDR2 LQKENI. This CDR3 contains 15 residues. The CDR3 DNA reads as TGTGCCAGCTCACCAACTAGCGGGCAAGTCAATGAGCAGTTCTTC. It yields the protein CASSPTSGQVNEQFF.

This clonotype was seen many times. The chain carries TRBV30 and TRBJ2-5, with D possibly being TRBD2 (5 bases). Germline V gene sequence: CDR1 GTSNPN, CDR2 SVGIG (reference sequence). This CDR3 contains 16 residues. Trimming removed 4 bases at V and 0 bases at J, with 18 bases between. CDR3 nucleotides: TGTGCCTGGACTGACGGGAAAACCGGAGACCAAGAGACCCAGTACTTC. This sequence encodes CAWTDGKTGDQETQYF.

This clonotype was found many times. V and J are TRBV2 and TRBJ1-1; possibly TRBD1 for D (6 bases). The ends were cut back, 8 bases at V and 1 base at J, with 20 bases in the middle. The CDR3 totals 16 residues. The germline CDR1 and CDR2 sequences are SNHLY and FYNNEI. CDR3 DNA sequence: TGTGCCAGCGGGGAACGACAGGTGTCGGAGAACACTGAAGCTTTCTTT. This gives the protein CASGERQVSENTEAFF.

This chain uses TRBV15 with TRBJ2-1; D perhaps matches TRBD2 (5 bases). Trimming took 0 bases from V and 5 from J, leaving 17 bases between them. The length of the CDR3 is 17 residues. CDR1 and CDR2 (germline): LNHNV, YYDKDF (reference sequence). The CDR3 nucleotides read TGTGCCACCAGCAGAGATGGCCCACTAGAAATTCACAATGAGCAGTTCTTC. It is translated as CATSRDGPLEIHNEQFF.

At least ten counts were recorded for this clonotype. The CDR3 DNA reads as TGTGCCAGCAGTTATCGGGTGGGACTAGCGGCAACCTACGAGCAGTACTTC. This sequence encodes CASSYRVGLAATYEQYF. The chain carries TRBV6-2 or TRBV6-3 and TRBJ2-7; 11 nucleotides align to TRBD2. The CDR3 extends over 17 amino acids. The germline CDR1 and CDR2 sequences are MNHEY and SVGEGT. The J segment lost 2 bases and the V segment lost 3 bases, leaving 9 bases of the junction unmatched.

This clonotype occurred many times. The chain joins TRBV20-1 to TRBJ2-7; TRBD1 might be the D (7 bases). Germline CDR1 and CDR2: DFQATT and SNEGSKA (reference sequence). CDR3 length: 14 residues. V shed 6 bases and J shed 5 bases, with 20 bases lying between them. CDR3 in DNA: TGCAGTGCCGGAGGGTTTCCTACAGGGGACGAGCAGTACTTC. Translating gives CSAGGFPTGDEQYF.

This clonotype was seen repeatedly, ten times or more. The J gene is TRBJ2-1, the V gene TRBV30; 7 bases are shared with TRBD2. Looked up from germline, CDR1 is GTSNPN and CDR2 is SVGIG (reference sequence). With V trimmed by 2 bases and J by 9 bases, 4 bases remained unmatched. The CDR3 runs to 12 residues. The CDR3 protein is CAWSTGGSEQFF. The CDR3 bases are TGTGCCTGGAGTACGGGAGGTAGTGAGCAGTTCTTC.

This clonotype was picked up a small number of times. This chain joins TRBV7-9 and TRBJ2-5, with D perhaps TRBD2 (5 bases). V was clipped by 1 base and J by 5 bases, with 20 bases between them. There are 17 residues in the CDR3. The germline V gene encodes CDR1 SEHNR and CDR2 FQNEAQ (reference sequence). The CDR3 region is CASSLDPGSVSAETQYF. The CDR3 DNA follows: TGTGCCAGCAGCTTAGATCCCGGTAGCGTGTCTGCCGAGACCCAGTACTTC.

The chain couples TRBV2 to TRBJ2-1; D gene ambiguous. V was trimmed by 1 base and J by 0 bases, leaving 4 bases between them. CDR3 size: 14 residues. The germline V gene encodes CDR1 SNHLY and CDR2 FYNNEI. CDR3 coding DNA: TGTGCCAGCAGTGAAGGTTACTCCTACAATGAGCAGTTCTTC. It translates to CASSEGYSYNEQFF.

The rearrangement joins TRBV10-3 to TRBJ2-1; 11 nucleotides match TRBD2. Losses at the gene ends were 7 bases for V and 9 bases for J; bases not matched to a gene: 11. The CDR3 runs to 15 residues. CDR1 is ENHRY and CDR2 is SYGVKD in the germline V gene. CDR3 DNA sequence: TGTGCCATCATGGGGGCTAGCGGGAGGATACCTGAGCAGTTCTTC. This translates into CAIMGASGRIPEQFF.

This clonotype has more than one count but fewer than ten. This chain connects TRBV29-1 to TRBJ2-7, with D possibly being TRBD1 or TRBD2 (5 bases each). Trimming stripped 3 bases from V and 2 bases from J, with 11 bases between. The CDR3 consists of 13 residues. Germline V gene sequence: CDR1 SQVTM, CDR2 ANQGSEA. The CDR3 protein is CSVDRDGTYEQYF. The CDR3, as DNA: TGCAGCGTTGACAGGGACGGTACCTACGAGCAGTACTTC.

In this sample, this clonotype turned up many times. V gene TRBV14 combines with J gene TRBJ2-2; 8 bases are shared with TRBD2. CDR1 and CDR2 (germline): SGHDN, FVKESK. With V trimmed by 1 base and J by 5 bases, 6 bases remained unmatched. CDR3 length equals 16 residues. The CDR3, as DNA: TGTGCCAGCAGCCAAGCTCCGGGACTAGGAACCGGGGAGCTGTTTTTT. Protein product: CASSQAPGLGTGELFF.

This clonotype was found a few times. The CDR3 spells CASSLGTSGSWDTQYF. Here the CDR3 DNA reads TGCGCCAGCAGCTTGGGCACTAGCGGGAGTTGGGATACGCAGTATTTT. The chain links TRBV5-1 to TRBJ2-3, with 11 positions matching TRBD2. Losses at the gene ends were 0 bases for V and 6 bases for J; bases not matched to a gene: 6. There are 16 residues in the CDR3. CDR1 is SGHRS, CDR2 YFSETQ, per germline.

This clonotype was picked up a small number of times. The chain links TRBV5-8 to TRBJ1-1; the match to TRBD1 covers 11 bases. The junction had 3 bases not matched to a gene; V was cut back by 2 bases and J by 0 bases. This CDR3 is 16 amino acids long. In germline, CDR1 is SGHTS, CDR2 YDEGEE. The CDR3 DNA sequence: TGTGCCAGCAGCTTCGGACAGGGGGCTATGAACACTGAAGCTTTCTTT. This translates into CASSFGQGAMNTEAFF.

The V call is TRBV28, the J call TRBJ1-2, with D maybe TRBD1 (5 bases). The length of the CDR3 is 16 residues. V dropped 6 bases and J dropped 4 bases, with 21 bases sitting between them. Germline-derived CDR1 and CDR2 are MDHEN and SYDVKM. The CDR3 loop is CASRLSLPTDLYGYTF. In DNA form, the CDR3 reads TGTGCCAGCAGACTCTCCTTACCGACAGATCTCTATGGCTACACCTTC.

In its sample, this clonotype was seen a few times. V and J are TRBV20-1 and TRBJ2-3; TRBD2 agrees at 10 bases. Germline values: CDR1 DFQATT, CDR2 SNEGSKA (reference sequence). The CDR3 is 17 amino acids. V dropped 3 bases and J dropped 3; count of bases not matched to a gene: 12. CDR3: CSARGSGRVLGTDTQYF. The CDR3 DNA follows: TGCAGTGCTAGGGGAAGCGGGAGGGTCCTCGGGACAGATACGCAGTATTTT.

This clonotype has a count of ten or more. V is TRBV12-3 or TRBV12-4 and J is TRBJ2-7; D uncertain. V shed 3 bases and J shed 7 bases, with 7 bases lying between them. This CDR3 spans 11 amino acids. CDR3: CASSFAREQYF. The CDR3 DNA reads TGTGCCAGCAGTTTTGCGCGAGAGCAGTACTTC.

This clonotype has just a few counts. This rearrangement joins TRBV24-1 to TRBJ2-3; D perhaps matches TRBD1 (7 bases). The length of the CDR3 is 14 residues. Germline lookup yields CDR1 KGHDR and CDR2 SFDVKD. V lost 4 bases and J 4 bases, leaving 11 bases between the germline ends. CDR3: CATSDSRGADTQYF. CDR3 nucleotide sequence: TGTGCCACCAGTGACAGCAGGGGGGCAGATACGCAGTATTTT.

Notes on this clonotype: A much larger clonotype is one base distant, so this may be a read error. The genes are TRBV7-8 and TRBJ2-1, with a tentative D call TRBD1 (5 bases). Germline lookup yields CDR1 SGHVS and CDR2 FQNEAQ. The CDR3 runs to 15 residues. Trimming cost V 4 bases and J 0 bases, with 10 bases left between them. CDR3 in amino acids: CASSSLGVSYNEQFF. DNA for the CDR3: TGTGCCAGCAGCTCCCTAGGGGTCTCCTACAATGAGCAGTTCTTC.

The rearrangement joins TRBV18 to TRBJ1-2; D not certain. The V end lost 0 bases, the J end lost 4 bases, and 9 bases lay between the germline ends. This CDR3 has 14 residues. Germline CDR1 is KGHSH and CDR2 is LQKENI. CDR3 in amino acids: CASSPPNGFYGYTF. CDR3 coding DNA: TGTGCCAGCTCACCACCGAACGGATTCTATGGCTACACCTTC.